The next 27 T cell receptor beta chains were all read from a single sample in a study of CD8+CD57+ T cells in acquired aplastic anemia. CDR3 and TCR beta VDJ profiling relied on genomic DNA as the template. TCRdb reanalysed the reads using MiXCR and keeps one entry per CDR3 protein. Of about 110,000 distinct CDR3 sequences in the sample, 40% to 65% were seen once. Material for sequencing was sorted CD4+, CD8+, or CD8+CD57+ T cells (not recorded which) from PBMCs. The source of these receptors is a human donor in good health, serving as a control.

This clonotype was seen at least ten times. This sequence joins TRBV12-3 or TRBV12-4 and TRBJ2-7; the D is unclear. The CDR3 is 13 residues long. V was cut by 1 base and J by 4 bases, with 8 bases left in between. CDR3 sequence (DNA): TGTGCCAGCAGTTTAGTGAACGGGTACGAGCAGTACTTC. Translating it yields CASSLVNGYEQYF.

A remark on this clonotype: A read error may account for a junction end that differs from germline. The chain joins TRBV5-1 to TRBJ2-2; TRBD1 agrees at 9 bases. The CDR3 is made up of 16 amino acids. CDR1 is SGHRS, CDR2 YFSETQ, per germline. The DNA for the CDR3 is TGCGCCAGCAGCTTCCTATCCGGGACAGGGTTCGGGGGGCTGTTTTTT. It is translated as CASSFLSGTGFGGLFF.

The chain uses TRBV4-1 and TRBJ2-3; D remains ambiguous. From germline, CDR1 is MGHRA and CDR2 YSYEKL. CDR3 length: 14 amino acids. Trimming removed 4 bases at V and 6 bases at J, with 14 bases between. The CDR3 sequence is CASSPGLGFDTQYF. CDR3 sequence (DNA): TGCGCCAGCAGCCCCGGTCTAGGTTTTGATACGCAGTATTTT.

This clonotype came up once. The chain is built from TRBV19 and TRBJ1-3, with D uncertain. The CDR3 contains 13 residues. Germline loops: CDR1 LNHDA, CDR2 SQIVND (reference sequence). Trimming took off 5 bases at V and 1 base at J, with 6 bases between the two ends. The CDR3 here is CASSVSSGNTIYF. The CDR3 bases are TGTGCCAGTAGTGTCTCTTCTGGAAACACCATATATTTT.

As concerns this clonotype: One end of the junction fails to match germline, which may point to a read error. The CDR3 sequence: CASSYGTGGMYEQYF. The CDR3 DNA reads as TGTGCTAGCAGCTATGGGACAGGGGGCATGTACGAGCAGTACTTC. This chain joins TRBV7-7 and TRBJ2-7, with 12 bases matching TRBD1. The germline CDR1 and CDR2 sequences are SSHAT and FNYEAQ (reference sequence). The CDR3 sequence is 15 residues long.

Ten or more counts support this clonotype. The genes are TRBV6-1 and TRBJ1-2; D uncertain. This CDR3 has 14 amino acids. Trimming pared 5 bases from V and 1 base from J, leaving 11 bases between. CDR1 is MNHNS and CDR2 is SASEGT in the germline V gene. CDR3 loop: CASSIAAGNYGYTF. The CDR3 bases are TGTGCCAGCAGTATCGCTGCGGGTAACTATGGCTACACCTTC.

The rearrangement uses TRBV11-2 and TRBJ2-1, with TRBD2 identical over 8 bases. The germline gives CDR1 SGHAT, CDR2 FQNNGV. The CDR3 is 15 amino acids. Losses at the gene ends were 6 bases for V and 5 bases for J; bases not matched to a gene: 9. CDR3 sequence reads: CASRFASGGNNEQFF. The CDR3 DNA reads TGTGCCAGCAGGTTCGCAAGCGGGGGAAACAATGAGCAGTTCTTC. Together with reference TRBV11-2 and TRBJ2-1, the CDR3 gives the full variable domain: EAGVAQSPRYKIIEKRQSVAFWCNPISGHATLYWYQQILGQGPKLLIQFQNNGVVDDSQLPKDRFSAERLKGVDSTLKIQPAKLEDSAVYLCASRFASGGNNEQFFGPGTRLTVL.

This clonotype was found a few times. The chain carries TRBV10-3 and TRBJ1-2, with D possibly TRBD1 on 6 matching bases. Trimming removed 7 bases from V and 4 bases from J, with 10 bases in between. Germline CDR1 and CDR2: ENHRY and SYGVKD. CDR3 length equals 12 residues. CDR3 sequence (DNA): TGTGCCATCATGACAGGACTCTATGGCTACACCTTC. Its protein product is CAIMTGLYGYTF.

The CDR3 nucleotides read TGTGCCAGCAGTGAAGATGGCTACACCTTC. Amino acids: CASSEDGYTF. The chain uses TRBV2 and TRBJ1-2, with D uncertain. The germline V and J ends were trimmed by 1 base and 6 bases, with 0 bases remaining between them. CDR1 and CDR2 from the germline V gene are SNHLY and FYNNEI. The CDR3 covers 10 residues.

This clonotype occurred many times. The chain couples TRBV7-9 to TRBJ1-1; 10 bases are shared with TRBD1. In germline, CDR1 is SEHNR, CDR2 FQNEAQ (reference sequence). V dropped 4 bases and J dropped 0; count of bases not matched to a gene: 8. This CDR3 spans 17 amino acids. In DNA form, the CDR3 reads TGTGCCAGCAGCTGGAGGGACAGGGGACCCTTGAACACTGAAGCTTTCTTT. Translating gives CASSWRDRGPLNTEAFF.

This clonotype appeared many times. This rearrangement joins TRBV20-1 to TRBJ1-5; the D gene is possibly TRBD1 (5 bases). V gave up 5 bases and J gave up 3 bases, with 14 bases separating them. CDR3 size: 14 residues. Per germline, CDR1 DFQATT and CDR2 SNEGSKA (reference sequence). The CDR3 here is CSALEMGDNQPQHF. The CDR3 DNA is TGCAGTGCTCTCGAGATGGGGGACAATCAGCCCCAGCATTTT.

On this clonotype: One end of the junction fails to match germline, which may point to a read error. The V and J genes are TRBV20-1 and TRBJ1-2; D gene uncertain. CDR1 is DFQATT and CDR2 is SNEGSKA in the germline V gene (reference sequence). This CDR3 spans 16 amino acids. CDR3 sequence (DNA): TGCAGTGCTAGAGATGTAAAGAGCTACCCTAACTATGGCTACACTTTC. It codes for CSARDVKSYPNYGYTF.

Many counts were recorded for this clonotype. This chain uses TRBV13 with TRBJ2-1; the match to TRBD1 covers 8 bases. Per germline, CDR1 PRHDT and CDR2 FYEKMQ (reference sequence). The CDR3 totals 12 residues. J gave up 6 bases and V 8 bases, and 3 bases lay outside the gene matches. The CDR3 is CASGTGSNEQFF. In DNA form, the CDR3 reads TGTGCCAGCGGGACAGGATCCAATGAGCAGTTCTTC.

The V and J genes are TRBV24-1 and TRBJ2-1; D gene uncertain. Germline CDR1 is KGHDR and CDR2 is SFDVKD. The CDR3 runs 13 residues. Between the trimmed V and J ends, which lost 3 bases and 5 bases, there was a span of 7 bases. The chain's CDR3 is CATSDIGHNEQFF. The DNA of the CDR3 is TGTGCCACCAGTGATATCGGGCACAATGAGCAGTTCTTC.

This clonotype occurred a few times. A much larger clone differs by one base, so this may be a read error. The CDR3 loop is CASGVSIQGWPNSPLHF. CDR3 nucleotides: TGTGCCAGCGGCGTAAGTATACAGGGATGGCCCAATTCACCCCTCCACTTT. The chain has TRBV9 and TRBJ1-6; maybe TRBD1 (6 bases). Germline V gene lookup returns CDR1 SGDLS and CDR2 YYNGEE. This CDR3 has 17 amino acids.

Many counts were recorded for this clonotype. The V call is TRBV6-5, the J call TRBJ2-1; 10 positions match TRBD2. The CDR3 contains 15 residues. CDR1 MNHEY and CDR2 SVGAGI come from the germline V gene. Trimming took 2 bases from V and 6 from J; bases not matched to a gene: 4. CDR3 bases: TGTGCCAGCAGTTACGGAGCGGGGGGGCCCAATGAGCAGTTCTTC. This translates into CASSYGAGGPNEQFF.

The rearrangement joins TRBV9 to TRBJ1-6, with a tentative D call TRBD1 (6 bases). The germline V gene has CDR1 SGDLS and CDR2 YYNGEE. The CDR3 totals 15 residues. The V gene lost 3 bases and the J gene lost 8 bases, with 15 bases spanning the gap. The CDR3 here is CASSEGINRDSPLHF. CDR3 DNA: TGTGCCAGCAGCGAGGGGATTAACAGGGATTCACCCCTCCACTTT.

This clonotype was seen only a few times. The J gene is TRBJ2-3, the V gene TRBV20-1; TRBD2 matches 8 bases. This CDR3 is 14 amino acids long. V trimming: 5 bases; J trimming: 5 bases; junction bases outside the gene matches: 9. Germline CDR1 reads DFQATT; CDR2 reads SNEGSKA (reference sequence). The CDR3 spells CSAPTSGRGDTQYF. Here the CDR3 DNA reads TGCAGTGCTCCCACTAGCGGACGGGGAGATACGCAGTATTTT.

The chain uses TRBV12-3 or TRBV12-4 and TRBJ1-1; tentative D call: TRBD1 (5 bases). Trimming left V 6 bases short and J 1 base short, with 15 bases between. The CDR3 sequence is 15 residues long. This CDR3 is CASSLRGPGNTEAFF. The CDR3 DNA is TGTGCCAGCAGCCTCCGGGGCCCGGGGAACACTGAAGCTTTCTTT.

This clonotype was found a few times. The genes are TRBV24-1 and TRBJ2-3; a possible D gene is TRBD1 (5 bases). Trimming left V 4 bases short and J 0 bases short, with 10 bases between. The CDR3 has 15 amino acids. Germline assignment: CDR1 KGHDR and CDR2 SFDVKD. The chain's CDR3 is CATSEGVPSTDTQYF. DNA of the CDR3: TGTGCCACCAGTGAAGGGGTCCCTAGCACAGATACGCAGTATTTT.

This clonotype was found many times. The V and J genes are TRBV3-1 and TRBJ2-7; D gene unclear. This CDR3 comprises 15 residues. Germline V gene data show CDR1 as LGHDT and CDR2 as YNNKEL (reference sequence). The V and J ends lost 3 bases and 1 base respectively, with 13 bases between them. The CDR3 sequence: CASSQVTDLSYEQYF. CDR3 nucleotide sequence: TGTGCCAGCAGCCAGGTCACAGACCTATCCTACGAGCAGTACTTC.

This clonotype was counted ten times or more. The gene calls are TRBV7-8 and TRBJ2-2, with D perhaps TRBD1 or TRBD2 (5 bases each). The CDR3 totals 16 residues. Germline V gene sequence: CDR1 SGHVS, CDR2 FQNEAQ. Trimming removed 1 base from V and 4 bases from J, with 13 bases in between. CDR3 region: CASSLVEGLGTGELFF. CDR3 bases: TGTGCCAGCAGCTTAGTTGAGGGGCTGGGCACCGGGGAGCTGTTTTTT. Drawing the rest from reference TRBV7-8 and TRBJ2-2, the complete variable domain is GAGVSQSPRYKVAKRGQDVALRCDPISGHVSLFWYQQALGQGPEFLTYFQNEAQLDKSGLPSDRFFAERPEGSVSTLKIQRTQQEDSAVYLCASSLVEGLGTGELFFGEGSRLTVL.

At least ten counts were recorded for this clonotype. The CDR3 loop is CSANGRVYGYTF. CDR3 DNA sequence: TGCAGTGCTAACGGCAGAGTGTATGGCTACACCTTC. The V gene is TRBV20-1, the J gene TRBJ1-2, with unresolved D. The CDR3 has 12 amino acids. Germline values: CDR1 DFQATT, CDR2 SNEGSKA (reference sequence). Trimming cost V 4 bases and J 5 bases, with 11 bases left between them.

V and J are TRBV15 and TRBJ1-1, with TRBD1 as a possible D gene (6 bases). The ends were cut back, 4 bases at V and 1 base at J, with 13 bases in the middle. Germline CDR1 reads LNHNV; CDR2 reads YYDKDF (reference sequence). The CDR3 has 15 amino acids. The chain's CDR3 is CATSKLPQGNTEAFF. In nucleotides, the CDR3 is TGTGCCACCAGCAAACTCCCACAGGGGAACACTGAAGCTTTCTTT.

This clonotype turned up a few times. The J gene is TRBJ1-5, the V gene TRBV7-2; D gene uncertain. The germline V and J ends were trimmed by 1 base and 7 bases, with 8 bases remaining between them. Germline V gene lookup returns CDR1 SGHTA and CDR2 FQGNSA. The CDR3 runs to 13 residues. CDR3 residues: CASSLEKGQPQHF. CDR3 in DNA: TGTGCCAGCAGCTTAGAGAAGGGACAGCCCCAGCATTTT.

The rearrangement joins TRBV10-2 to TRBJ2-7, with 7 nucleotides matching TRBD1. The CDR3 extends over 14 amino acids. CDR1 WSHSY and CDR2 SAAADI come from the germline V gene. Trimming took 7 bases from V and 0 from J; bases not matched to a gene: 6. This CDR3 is CASNAGTVSYEQYF. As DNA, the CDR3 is TGCGCCAGCAACGCCGGGACAGTCTCCTACGAGCAGTACTTC.

The CDR3 DNA sequence: TGTGCCAGTAGCACGGGACAGGGATATCAGCCCCAGCATTTT. This codes for CASSTGQGYQPQHF. The rearrangement joins TRBV19 to TRBJ1-5, with 9 bases lining up with TRBD1. V shed 6 bases and J 5 bases; nucleotides not matched to a gene: 5. Germline values: CDR1 LNHDA, CDR2 SQIVND (reference sequence). This CDR3 comprises 14 residues.